This T cell receptor beta chain was recovered during a study of CD8 T cells in Susac syndrome. In blood CD8+ and CD4+ T cells, TCR beta underwent sequencing. Negative isolation yielded CD4+ and CD8+ T cells, and FACS enriched TEMRA cells. This CDR3 is 13 amino acids long. The junction had 6 bases not matched to a gene; V was cut back by 5 bases and J by 7 bases. From germline, CDR1 is DFQATT and CDR2 SNEGSKA (reference sequence). Random hexamers were used to reverse transcribe an amount of roughly 0.45 to 1 ug RNA. Multiplex immunoSEQ PCR targeted 54 Vbeta and 13 Jbeta TCR beta segments. MiXCR, applied by TCRdb to the immunoSEQ multiplex PCR reads, yields one record per CDR3 protein. The sample yields roughly 200,000 distinct CDR3 sequences, roughly 94% seen once.

This sequence joins TRBV20-1 and TRBJ1-1; 11 bases fit TRBD1. Sequences were obtained from CD4+ T cells from PBMCs. The sequence came from a human donor in good health. The CDR3 is CSALGTGGSEAFF. For the CDR3, the DNA is TGCAGTGCTCTTGGGACAGGGGGAAGTGAAGCTTTCTTT.